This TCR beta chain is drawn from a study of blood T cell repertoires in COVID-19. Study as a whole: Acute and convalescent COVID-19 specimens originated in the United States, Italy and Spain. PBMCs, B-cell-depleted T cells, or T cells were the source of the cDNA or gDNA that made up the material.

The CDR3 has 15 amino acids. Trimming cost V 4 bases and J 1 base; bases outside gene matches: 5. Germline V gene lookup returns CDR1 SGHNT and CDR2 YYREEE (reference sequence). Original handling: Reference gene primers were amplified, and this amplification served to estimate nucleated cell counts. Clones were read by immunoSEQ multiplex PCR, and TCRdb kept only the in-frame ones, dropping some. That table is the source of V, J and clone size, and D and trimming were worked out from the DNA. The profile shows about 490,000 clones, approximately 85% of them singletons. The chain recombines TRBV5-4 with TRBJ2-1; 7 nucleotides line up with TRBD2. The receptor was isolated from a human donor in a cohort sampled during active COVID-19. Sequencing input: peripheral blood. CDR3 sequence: CASSLGTTSYNEQFF. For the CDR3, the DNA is TGTGCCAGCAGCCTGGGGACTACTTCCTACAATGAGCAGTTCTTC.